One TCR beta chain is described in this entry. CDR3 length equals 15 residues. TCRdb's table, derived via immunoSEQ multiplex PCR, lists solely in-frame clones and lacks some. The sample yields some 200,000 clones, around 82% seen once. The data stem from a study of blood T cell repertoires in COVID-19. The receptor was derived from a human donor with acute or convalescent COVID-19. The donor label of this sample is uncertain. V and J are TRBV21-1 and TRBJ2-1; no check of the table's D call, TRBD1, against the DNA was made. TRBV21-1 is a recognized pseudogene. Sequenced: peripheral blood. The CDR3 region is CASSKGQGPYNEQFF. The CDR3 DNA reads TGTGCCAGCAGCAAAGGACAGGGCCCCTACAATGAGCAGTTCTTC.